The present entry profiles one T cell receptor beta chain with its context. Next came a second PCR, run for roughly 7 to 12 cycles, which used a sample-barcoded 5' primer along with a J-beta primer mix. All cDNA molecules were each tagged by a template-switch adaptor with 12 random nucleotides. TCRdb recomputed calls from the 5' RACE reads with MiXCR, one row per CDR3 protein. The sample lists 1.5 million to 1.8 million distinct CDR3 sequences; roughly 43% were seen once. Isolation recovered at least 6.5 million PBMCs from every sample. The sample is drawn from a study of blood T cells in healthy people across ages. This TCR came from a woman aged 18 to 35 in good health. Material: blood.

CDR3 residues: CASSSNRQSYNEQFF. DNA for the CDR3: TGTGCCAGCAGCTCAAACAGGCAGTCCTACAATGAGCAGTTCTTC. The gene calls are TRBV11-2 and TRBJ2-1; tentative D call: TRBD1 (5 bases). Per germline, CDR1 SGHAT and CDR2 FQNNGV. CDR3 length: 15 residues. V was trimmed by 4 bases and J by 1 base, leaving 11 bases between them.